Listed below are T cell receptor beta chains from one sample, sequenced in a study of cytomegalovirus exposure and HLA in healthy donors. Sequencing was performed with immunoSEQ multiplex PCR; in TCRdb, only in-frame clones are kept and a portion is missing. The sample consists of more than 110,000 clones, around 70% of them appearing once. Sequencing used PBMCs. These receptors originate from a woman in her 30s in good health and CMV-seronegative. The CDR3 runs from the conserved cysteine through the conserved F or W. Fields, in order: J gene, V gene, CDR3 length, CDR3 protein.

J gene: TRBJ2-1; V gene: TRBV5-1; CDR3 length: 14; CDR3 protein: CASSPGLADNEQFF
J gene: TRBJ1-4; V gene: TRBV30; CDR3 length: 14; CDR3 protein: CAWNRPGQNEKLFF
J gene: TRBJ2-3; V gene: TRBV9; CDR3 length: 20; CDR3 protein: CASSVHAQLLAGGSTDTQYF
J gene: TRBJ1-2; V gene: TRBV7-8; CDR3 length: 12; CDR3 protein: CASSLGDYGYTF
J gene: TRBJ1-5; V gene: TRBV18; CDR3 length: 16; CDR3 protein: CASSPEAMRFNQPQHF
J gene: TRBJ2-2; V gene: TRBV5-4; CDR3 length: 16; CDR3 protein: CASRATGTGLTGELFF
J gene: TRBJ1-3; V gene: TRBV19; CDR3 length: 14; CDR3 protein: CASSMGPSGSTIYF
J gene: TRBJ1-5; V gene: TRBV6-1; CDR3 length: 19; CDR3 protein: CASSEAQDRGAFWNQPQHF
J gene: TRBJ2-6; V gene: TRBV29-1; CDR3 length: 13; CDR3 protein: CSAQRTGANVLTF
J gene: TRBJ1-1; V gene: TRBV5-1; CDR3 length: 16; CDR3 protein: CASSPRLRGLGTEAFF
J gene: TRBJ1-6; V gene: TRBV4-2; CDR3 length: 15; CDR3 protein: CASSQAAQGGSPLHF
J gene: TRBJ1-1; V gene: TRBV5-6; CDR3 length: 15; CDR3 protein: CASSLGQGVGTEAFF
J gene: TRBJ2-4; V gene: TRBV5-4; CDR3 length: 16; CDR3 protein: CASSSPGAGGKNIQYF
J gene: TRBJ1-5; V gene: TRBV9; CDR3 length: 14; CDR3 protein: CASSATGGLQPQHF
J gene: TRBJ2-4; V gene: TRBV28; CDR3 length: 16; CDR3 protein: CASSSGQGALGNIQYF
J gene: TRBJ2-1; V gene: TRBV27; CDR3 length: 18; CDR3 protein: CASTLKSGGLAGYNEQFF
J gene: TRBJ2-3; V gene: TRBV6-1; CDR3 length: 13; CDR3 protein: CASSRTGSDTQYF
J gene: TRBJ1-2; V gene: TRBV4-2; CDR3 length: 15; CDR3 protein: CASSQVAGLFYGYTF
J gene: TRBJ1-6; V gene: TRBV6-5; CDR3 length: 15; CDR3 protein: CASSYSGQGNSPLHF
J gene: TRBJ2-1; V gene: TRBV30; CDR3 length: 13; CDR3 protein: CAWAPGLGVEQFF
J gene: TRBJ2-1; V gene: TRBV6-5; CDR3 length: 15; CDR3 protein: CASSPTRSSYNEQFF
J gene: TRBJ2-1; V gene: TRBV18; CDR3 length: 15; CDR3 protein: CASSGPGGAYNEQFF
J gene: TRBJ2-7; V gene: TRBV7-2; CDR3 length: 15; CDR3 protein: CASTTQGLANYEQYF
J gene: TRBJ2-1; V gene: TRBV9; CDR3 length: 15; CDR3 protein: CASSPRTGSYDEQFF
J gene: TRBJ1-2; V gene: TRBV7-9; CDR3 length: 14; CDR3 protein: CASSAIGEGVGYTF
J gene: TRBJ2-3; V gene: TRBV5-1; CDR3 length: 18; CDR3 protein: CASSLAVAGGPSTDTQYF
J gene: TRBJ2-3; V gene: TRBV5-1; CDR3 length: 18; CDR3 protein: CASSPTFSGRSMADTQYF
J gene: TRBJ1-5; V gene: TRBV5-1; CDR3 length: 14; CDR3 protein: CASSLGESNQPQHF
J gene: TRBJ2-3; V gene: TRBV29-1; CDR3 length: 15; CDR3 protein: CSAEKQGFGTDTQYF
J gene: TRBJ2-1; V gene: TRBV7-9; CDR3 length: 16; CDR3 protein: CASSPRDSSSYNEQFF
J gene: TRBJ1-5; V gene: TRBV2; CDR3 length: 13; CDR3 protein: CASSVVVNQPQHF
J gene: TRBJ2-3; V gene: TRBV2; CDR3 length: 15; CDR3 protein: CASILSAVSTDTQYF
J gene: TRBJ1-5; V gene: TRBV10-3; CDR3 length: 15; CDR3 protein: CAISGGQGLNQPQHF